A single count supports the clone carrying this T cell receptor beta chain. Its antigen is unknown. The data derive from a study of cytotoxic CD8 clonotypes in ibrutinib-treated CLL. Study as a whole: Sample averages reached hundreds of thousands of productive templates and roughly 96,000 productive rearrangements. Overall study results and limits: Clonality grew at ibrutinib response; at progression, it decreased back toward baseline. Sustained-remission and progressing patients had unequal sampling times.

Cryopreserved PBMCs were the source of 1.5 to 2.5 micrograms of genomic DNA, which went to TCR beta libraries. Germline-derived CDR1 and CDR2 are ENHRY and SYGVKD. The CDR3 covers 12 residues. V dropped 1 base and J dropped 0 bases, with 1 base sitting between them. Clones were sequenced by immunoSEQ multiplex PCR, and TCRdb holds only the in-frame ones, with some missing. The profile covers about 45,000 clones, with 50% to 80% appearing a single time and 20% to 25% taken by the ten largest. The sequencing used PBMCs, collected after 24 months of ibrutinib treatment. This receptor was obtained from a human donor with chronic lymphocytic leukemia. This chain connects TRBV10-3 to TRBJ2-7; no clear D. The CDR3 region is CAISEFSYEQYF. The CDR3, as DNA: TGTGCCATCAGTGAGTTCTCCTACGAGCAGTACTTC.